These T cell receptor beta chains were read from a single sample in a study of blood T cells in healthy people across ages. A single record per CDR3 protein comes from TCRdb applying MiXCR to the 5' RACE reads. The sample comprises 780,000 or so distinct CDR3 sequences, around three fifths of which are singletons, and 20% to 30% rests with the top ten. The sample taken for sequencing was blood. These receptors all stem from a middle-aged man in good health. Both conserved end residues are part of each CDR3. Fields, in order: J gene, clone size, D gene, V gene, CDR3 protein, CDR3 DNA. A D gene is named only where the DNA matches it firmly. Clone sizes are given selectively: once, few, many, or a class where the clone is expanded.

TRBJ2-5 NA NA TRBV14 CASSQDNRQGRQYF TGTGCCAGCAGCCAAGATAACAGGCAGGGGAGGCAGTACTTC
TRBJ2-1 NA NA TRBV7-6 CASSQLAGQEIAYNEQFF TGTGCCAGCAGCCAATTAGCAGGCCAGGAGATCGCATACAATGAGCAGTTCTTC
TRBJ2-3 few TRBD1 TRBV28 CASSLVGDRSTDTQYF TGTGCCAGCAGTCTGGTCGGGGACAGGAGCACAGATACGCAGTATTTT
TRBJ2-1 NA NA TRBV24-1 CATSDSRQGFRDNEQFF TGTGCCACCAGTGATTCCCGTCAGGGGTTTAGGGACAATGAGCAGTTCTTC
TRBJ2-2 NA NA TRBV6-2/TRBV6-3 CASTYDTGELFF TGTGCCAGCACTTATGACACCGGGGAGCTGTTTTTT
TRBJ2-5 NA TRBD1 TRBV29-1 CSVDHRGQETQYF TGCAGCGTTGACCACAGGGGCCAAGAGACCCAGTACTTC
TRBJ1-1 NA TRBD1 TRBV10-3 CAIRTTGRNTEAFF TGTGCCATCAGGACGACAGGGCGGAACACTGAAGCTTTCTTT
TRBJ2-5 NA NA TRBV20-1 CSAREGMMRETQYF TGCAGTGCTAGAGAAGGGATGATGCGAGAGACCCAGTACTTC
TRBJ1-2 few NA TRBV29-1 CSVESGSYGYTF TGCAGCGTTGAAAGTGGGAGCTATGGCTACACCTTC
TRBJ2-5 NA NA TRBV6-1 CASSELTGTRETQYF TGTGCCAGCAGTGAATTAACAGGGACGCGAGAGACCCAGTACTTC
TRBJ2-5 NA NA TRBV3-1 CASSQLGWGRKGETQYF TGTGCCAGCAGCCAATTAGGGTGGGGGAGAAAGGGGGAGACCCAGTACTTC
TRBJ2-1 once NA TRBV2 CASSPPLAQYNEQFF TGTGCCAGCAGTCCACCCCTAGCGCAATACAATGAGCAGTTCTTC
TRBJ1-6 NA NA TRBV7-9 CASSLSTGYNSPLHF TGTGCCAGCAGCCTCTCGACAGGATATAATTCACCCCTCCACTTT
TRBJ2-2 few NA TRBV29-1 CSVLGGAANTGELFF TGCAGCGTTCTAGGGGGGGCCGCGAACACCGGGGAGCTGTTTTTT
TRBJ2-5 few TRBD2 TRBV2 CASSPGLEVTQYF TGTGCCAGCAGCCCGGGACTAGAGGTGACCCAGTACTTC
TRBJ1-2 NA NA TRBV9 CASSPRTEPYNEQSYGYTF TGTGCCAGCAGCCCTCGGACAGAACCTTACAATGAGCAGAGCTATGGCTACACCTTC
TRBJ2-7 NA TRBD1 TRBV10-2 CASSGAGTGAPSSDEQYF TGCGCCAGCAGTGGTGCCGGGACAGGGGCCCCGAGCTCCGACGAGCAGTACTTC
TRBJ2-3 NA NA TRBV20-1 CSAQRTASSDTQYF TGCAGTGCTCAGCGGACTGCCAGTTCCGATACGCAGTATTTT
TRBJ2-7 NA NA TRBV21-1 CASSRRAGPYEQYF TGCGCCAGCAGCAGGAGAGCGGGGCCCTACGAGCAGTACTTC
TRBJ2-7 few TRBD1 TRBV29-1 CSVERTGSYEQYF TGCAGCGTCGAAAGGACAGGTTCCTACGAGCAGTACTTC
TRBJ2-1 once NA TRBV20-1 CSAPRQVEQFF TGCAGTGCTCCCAGGCAGGTTGAGCAGTTCTTC
TRBJ2-5 NA TRBD1 TRBV12-3/TRBV12-4 CASSGQEETQYF TGTGCCAGCAGCGGACAGGAAGAGACCCAGTACTTC
TRBJ2-3 once NA TRBV7-2 CASKTDGGATDTQYF TGTGCCAGCAAAACAGACGGGGGCGCGACAGATACGCAGTATTTT
TRBJ2-7 few NA TRBV4-1 CASSQVDIISYNEQYF TGCGCCAGCAGCCAAGTTGACATAATCTCCTACAATGAGCAGTACTTC
TRBJ2-1 once NA TRBV2 CASSELYNEQFF TGTGCCAGCAGTGAGTTATACAATGAGCAGTTCTTC
TRBJ2-6 NA NA TRBV4-3 CASSQEGVGRTSGANVLTF TGCGCCAGCAGCCAAGAGGGGGTGGGCAGAACCTCTGGGGCCAACGTCCTGACTTTC
TRBJ2-1 few NA TRBV6-2/TRBV6-3 CASSGGWGSYNEQFF TGTGCCAGCAGTGGGGGGTGGGGCTCCTACAATGAGCAGTTCTTC
TRBJ2-7 NA NA TRBV6-5 CASSYLPDRKYEQYF TGTGCCAGCAGTTACCTTCCGGACAGAAAATACGAGCAGTACTTC
TRBJ2-6 NA NA TRBV20-1 CSARDQAGPAVGANVLTF TGCAGTGCTAGAGATCAGGCAGGCCCTGCTGTCGGGGCCAACGTCCTGACTTTC
TRBJ1-2 NA NA TRBV6-5 CASSVRRESHGYTF TGTGCCAGCAGTGTCAGGCGGGAGTCTCATGGCTACACCTTC
TRBJ2-5 NA NA TRBV5-5 CASSFSFIRGAQYF TGTGCCAGCAGCTTTTCTTTCATAAGGGGGGCCCAGTACTTC
TRBJ2-3 few NA TRBV7-9 CASSLEGNTQYF TGTGCCAGCAGCTTAGAAGGAAATACGCAGTATTTT
TRBJ1-1 few TRBD1 TRBV7-3 CASSPTGRNTEAFF TGTGCCAGCAGCCCGACAGGGAGGAACACTGAAGCTTTCTTT
TRBJ2-5 few TRBD1 TRBV12-3/TRBV12-4 CASSFSGTVGETQYF TGTGCCAGCAGTTTTTCCGGGACAGTTGGGGAGACCCAGTACTTC
TRBJ2-3 NA NA TRBV29-1 CSVEGTVNTDTQYF TGCAGCGTTGAGGGTACAGTAAACACAGATACGCAGTATTTT
TRBJ2-3 NA NA TRBV12-3/TRBV12-4 CAAALSLGTQYF TGTGCCGCAGCCCTGTCCCTCGGCACGCAGTATTTT
TRBJ1-4 few NA TRBV20-1 CSAWPGRNNEKLFF TGCAGTGCTTGGCCGGGACGGAATAATGAAAAACTGTTTTTT
TRBJ1-4 NA TRBD1 TRBV6-5 CASSEGGRGYEKLFF TGTGCCAGCAGCGAGGGCGGCAGGGGGTATGAAAAACTGTTTTTT
TRBJ2-3 NA NA TRBV28 CASSSGVMDTSTDTQYF TGTGCCAGCAGTTCGGGAGTAATGGACACATCCACAGATACGCAGTATTTT
TRBJ1-2 NA TRBD1 TRBV6-1 CAGQIQGAVYGYTF TGTGCCGGTCAAATACAGGGGGCAGTGTATGGCTACACCTTC
TRBJ2-1 NA TRBD2 TRBV20-1 CSARPLAGVVNEQFF TGCAGTGCTAGACCTCTAGCGGGGGTTGTTAATGAGCAGTTCTTC
TRBJ2-7 NA TRBD2 TRBV7-2 CASSLPGLAGRQYF TGTGCCAGCAGCCTACCGGGACTAGCGGGAAGGCAGTACTTC
TRBJ1-2 NA NA TRBV21-1 CASSKVEGWVYGYTF TGTGCCAGCAGCAAAGTAGAGGGATGGGTCTATGGCTACACCTTC
TRBJ1-6 few TRBD1 TRBV29-1 CSVRDRGIGSPLHF TGCAGCGTGAGGGACAGGGGTATCGGTTCACCCCTCCACTTT
TRBJ2-5 few TRBD1 TRBV15 CATSSQTGGQETQYF TGTGCCACCAGCAGCCAAACAGGGGGCCAAGAGACCCAGTACTTC
TRBJ2-1 once TRBD2 TRBV11-3 CASSPASGESSYNEQFF TGTGCCAGCAGCCCTGCTAGCGGGGAGTCCTCCTACAATGAGCAGTTCTTC
TRBJ2-5 NA NA TRBV7-9 CASSLVAGLQETQYF TGTGCCAGCAGCTTAGTGGCGGGGCTCCAAGAGACCCAGTACTTC
TRBJ1-6 NA NA TRBV14 CASSQAPGEGTTYNSPLHF TGTGCCAGCAGCCAAGCACCCGGAGAGGGGACGACCTATAATTCACCCCTCCACTTT